These 28 T cell receptor beta chains share one sample of origin, sequenced in a study of T cell changes during pregnancy in multiple sclerosis. Method: immunoSEQ multiplex PCR; TCRdb's copy keeps in-frame clones and lacks some. Here the sample spans about 64,000 clones, around 90% being singletons. Sequences were derived from peripheral blood, sampled in the second trimester of pregnancy. Source of these receptors: a female donor in good health, enrolled as a control in a pregnancy study.

The chain carries TRBV27 and TRBJ2-1, with TRBD2 matching over 11 bases. The V gene end was trimmed by 0 bases and the J gene end by 8 bases; junction bases not matched to a gene: 6. The CDR3 totals 16 residues. CDR1 and CDR2 from the germline V gene are MNHEY and SMNVEV (reference sequence). CDR3 coding DNA: TGTGCCAGCAGTTTATCCAAGACTAGCGGGGAGGATGAGCAGTTCTTC. Encoded protein: CASSLSKTSGEDEQFF.

This chain uses TRBV9 with TRBJ2-1; D is possibly TRBD2 (6 bases). V was shortened by 4 bases and J by 0 bases, with 14 bases between the two germline ends. This CDR3 is 16 amino acids long. CDR1 is SGDLS and CDR2 is YYNGEE in the germline V gene. Here the CDR3 DNA reads TGTGCCAGCAGCCCAATAGCGGCTAGCTCCTACAATGAGCAGTTCTTC. It is translated as CASSPIAASSYNEQFF.

The genes are TRBV28 and TRBJ1-1, with D unclear. The length of the CDR3 is 14 residues. The germline V gene has CDR1 MDHEN and CDR2 SYDVKM. The V end lost 1 base, the J end lost 1 base, and 7 bases lay between the germline ends. CDR3 sequence reads: CASSLSRSNTEAFF. CDR3 coding DNA: TGTGCCAGCAGTTTATCCAGATCGAACACTGAAGCTTTCTTT.

V usage is TRBV18 and J usage is TRBJ2-1; TRBD2 aligns across 10 bases. The length of the CDR3 is 15 residues. Germline V gene data show CDR1 as KGHSH and CDR2 as LQKENI. V shed 2 bases and J 5 bases; nucleotides not matched to a gene: 3. The CDR3 region has the DNA TGTGCCAGCTCACCAGGACTAGCGGCGAACAATGAGCAGTTCTTC. It codes for CASSPGLAANNEQFF. Filled out from reference TRBV18 and TRBJ2-1, the complete variable domain reads NAGVMQNPRHLVRRRGQEARLRCSPMKGHSHVYWYRQLPEEGLKFMVYLQKENIIDESGMPKERFSAEFPKEGPSILRIQQVVRGDSAAYFCASSPGLAANNEQFFGPGTRLTVL.

This clone was counted a single time. This chain uses TRBV29-1 with TRBJ2-1; 12 bases match TRBD2. CDR3 length: 14 residues. Germline CDR1 SQVTM, CDR2 ANQGSEA. Trimming cost V 3 bases and J 10 bases; bases outside gene matches: 7. CDR3 residues: CSVDGLAGWWEQFF. The CDR3 DNA reads as TGCAGCGTTGATGGACTAGCGGGATGGTGGGAGCAGTTCTTC.

This chain links TRBV6-1 with TRBJ2-2; D might be TRBD2 (5 bases). This CDR3 is 16 amino acids long. Trimming removed 2 bases at V and 4 bases at J, with 14 bases between. Germline V gene sequence: CDR1 MNHNS, CDR2 SASEGT. This chain's CDR3 is CASSEIPSHFTGELFF. The DNA for the CDR3 is TGTGCCAGCAGTGAAATCCCTAGCCATTTCACCGGGGAGCTGTTTTTT.

V is TRBV15 and J is TRBJ1-4; 11 nucleotides line up with TRBD1. The CDR3 has 14 residues. V shed 3 bases, J shed 6 bases, and the junction held 0 bases outside the gene matches. The germline CDR1 and CDR2 sequences are LNHNV and YYDKDF (reference sequence). CDR3 in DNA: TGTGCCACCAGCAGGGACAGGGGGCATGAAAAACTGTTTTTT. Translating it yields CATSRDRGHEKLFF.

This CDR3 is CASSLLTSGRSYEQYF. CDR3 nucleotide sequence: TGTGCCAGCAGCTTATTGACTAGCGGGAGATCTTACGAGCAGTACTTC. The chain combines TRBV7-9 with TRBJ2-7; 12 nucleotides agree with TRBD2. The CDR3 is 16 residues long. Per the germline V gene, CDR1 is SEHNR and CDR2 is FQNEAQ (reference sequence). V was clipped by 2 bases and J by 4 bases; unmatched bases: 6. The full variable domain, with the rest looked up from reference TRBV7-9 and TRBJ2-7, is DTGVSQNPRHKITKRGQNVTFRCDPISEHNRLYWYRQTLGQGPEFLTYFQNEAQLEKSRLLSDRFSAERPKGSFSTLEIQRTEQGDSAMYLCASSLLTSGRSYEQYFGPGTRLTVT.

The CDR3 DNA reads as TGTGCCAGCAGAACCACCGGGACAGGGGATACCTACGAGCAGTACTTC. This encodes CASRTTGTGDTYEQYF. The chain combines TRBV2 with TRBJ2-7; 10 positions match TRBD1. Trimming cost V 6 bases and J 2 bases; bases outside gene matches: 10. This CDR3 spans 16 amino acids. Per the germline V gene, CDR1 is SNHLY and CDR2 is FYNNEI.

CDR3 DNA: TGTGCCAGCAGATCTGACAGGTGGGGCAATCAGCCCCAGCATTTT. This encodes CASRSDRWGNQPQHF. The V gene is TRBV6-1, the J gene TRBJ1-5, with D perhaps TRBD1 (6 bases). V shed 6 bases and J shed 2 bases, with 14 bases lying between them. CDR1 and CDR2 from the germline V gene are MNHNS and SASEGT. The CDR3 has 15 amino acids.

The chain combines TRBV5-4 with TRBJ2-3, with TRBD1 matching 8 bases. Per the germline V gene, CDR1 is SGHNT and CDR2 is YYREEE (reference sequence). The CDR3 extends over 13 amino acids. Losses at the gene ends were 6 bases for V and 6 bases for J; bases not matched to a gene: 6. This CDR3 is CASTQGAKDTQYF. CDR3 bases: TGTGCCAGCACCCAGGGGGCGAAGGATACGCAGTATTTT.

The J gene is TRBJ2-3, the V gene TRBV5-4, with 9 bases fitting TRBD2. With V trimmed by 0 bases and J by 4 bases, 6 bases remained unmatched. This CDR3 is built from 16 residues. Germline V gene data show CDR1 as SGHNT and CDR2 as YYREEE (reference sequence). This chain's CDR3 is CASSLEAGGRSDTQYF. DNA for the CDR3: TGTGCCAGCAGCTTGGAGGCGGGGGGGCGATCAGATACGCAGTATTTT.

The chain recombines TRBV27 with TRBJ2-7; 8 bases agree with TRBD1. The CDR3 has 13 residues. Germline V gene data show CDR1 as MNHEY and CDR2 as SMNVEV (reference sequence). With 6 bases clipped from V and 2 bases from J, the junction kept 3 bases outside the gene matches. CDR3 region: CASSRQGTYEQYF. The CDR3 DNA reads as TGTGCCAGCAGCCGACAGGGGACCTACGAGCAGTACTTC.

The chain is built from TRBV7-6 and TRBJ2-2; no firm D call. CDR1 is SGHVS and CDR2 is FNYEAQ in the germline V gene. The CDR3 runs to 15 residues. The ends were cut back, 6 bases at V and 0 bases at J, with 11 bases in the middle. Here the CDR3 reads CASSSLRSNTGELFF. CDR3 nucleotides: TGTGCCAGCAGTTCCCTGCGGTCGAACACCGGGGAGCTGTTTTTT.

The sample holds one count of this clone. This chain connects TRBV2 to TRBJ2-1; 12 bases map to TRBD2. V trimming: 4 bases; J trimming: 4 bases; junction bases outside the gene matches: 5. The germline V gene encodes CDR1 SNHLY and CDR2 FYNNEI. This CDR3 has 16 amino acids. CDR3 sequence: CASSVTSGRAYNEQFF. As DNA, the CDR3 is TGTGCCAGCAGTGTGACTAGCGGGAGAGCTTACAATGAGCAGTTCTTC.

The chain couples TRBV7-2 to TRBJ2-2; 9 bases map to TRBD1. CDR3 length: 16 residues. Germline V gene lookup returns CDR1 SGHTA and CDR2 FQGNSA. The J segment lost 0 bases and the V segment lost 5 bases, leaving 4 bases of the junction unmatched. The CDR3 spells CASSPTGGANTGELFF. In DNA form, the CDR3 reads TGTGCCAGCAGCCCGACAGGGGGTGCGAACACCGGGGAGCTGTTTTTT.

The V call is TRBV2, the J call TRBJ2-7; 7 nucleotides align to TRBD2. V was pared by 4 bases and J by 7 bases, with 13 bases of the junction left unmatched. Germline loops: CDR1 SNHLY, CDR2 FYNNEI. The CDR3 has 15 residues. Written as DNA, the CDR3 is TGTGCCAGCAGTGGTCTAGGTCAGGGAGGGGTGGAGCAGTACTTC. Its translation is CASSGLGQGGVEQYF.

V gene TRBV28 combines with J gene TRBJ1-4, with 7 nucleotides matching TRBD1. Germline lookup yields CDR1 MDHEN and CDR2 SYDVKM. The V segment lost 8 bases and the J segment 8 bases; nucleotides outside the gene matches: 11. The CDR3 is made up of 14 amino acids. This CDR3 is CASSPGQSREKLFF. The DNA for the CDR3 is TGTGCCAGCTCACCGGGACAGTCCCGGGAAAAACTGTTTTTT.

The chain employs TRBV15 and TRBJ1-5; D not resolved. The ends were cut back, 5 bases at V and 0 bases at J, with 23 bases in the middle. The CDR3 loop spans 19 amino acids. The germline CDR1 and CDR2 sequences are LNHNV and YYDKDF (reference sequence). The CDR3: CATSGGSQLWAFSNQPQHF. As DNA, the CDR3 is TGTGCCACCAGCGGAGGGTCCCAACTGTGGGCCTTTAGCAATCAGCCCCAGCATTTT.

The gene calls are TRBV18 and TRBJ1-2; 9 bases fit TRBD1. Germline CDR1 reads KGHSH; CDR2 reads LQKENI. The CDR3 covers 15 residues. The V gene end was trimmed by 2 bases and the J gene end by 4 bases; junction bases not matched to a gene: 5. The CDR3 DNA is TGTGCCAGCTCACCAGAAGGGACAGGGACCTATGGCTACACCTTC. Its translation is CASSPEGTGTYGYTF.

The chain has TRBV11-2 and TRBJ2-7; TRBD1 matches at 8 bases. V was pared by 6 bases and J by 2 bases, with 6 bases of the junction left unmatched. This CDR3 spans 14 amino acids. Germline-derived CDR1 and CDR2 are SGHAT and FQNNGV. The CDR3 loop is CASRMGQATYEQYF. The CDR3 DNA is TGTGCCAGCAGGATGGGACAGGCCACCTACGAGCAGTACTTC. The whole variable domain, filled in from reference TRBV11-2 and TRBJ2-7, reads EAGVAQSPRYKIIEKRQSVAFWCNPISGHATLYWYQQILGQGPKLLIQFQNNGVVDDSQLPKDRFSAERLKGVDSTLKIQPAKLEDSAVYLCASRMGQATYEQYFGPGTRLTVT.

The V and J genes are TRBV13 and TRBJ2-5, with D possibly TRBD2 on 5 matching bases. Trimming left V 2 bases short and J 4 bases short, with 11 bases between. Germline CDR1 is PRHDT and CDR2 is FYEKMQ (reference sequence). This CDR3 contains 14 residues. CDR3 protein: CASSLSGVGETQYF. The CDR3 bases are TGTGCCAGCAGCTTATCCGGGGTAGGAGAGACCCAGTACTTC.

This clone was counted a single time. The chain joins TRBV6-5 to TRBJ1-2, with TRBD1 matching over 11 bases. CDR3 length equals 16 residues. From germline, CDR1 is MNHEY and CDR2 SVGAGI. With 3 bases clipped from V and 8 bases from J, the junction kept 11 bases outside the gene matches. The CDR3 nucleotides are TGTGCCAGCAGTTATGGACAGGGGGCGACTTGGGGCGGCTACACCTTC. This codes for CASSYGQGATWGGYTF.

This chain links TRBV11-2 with TRBJ2-5; possibly TRBD2 for D (5 bases). Germline-derived CDR1 and CDR2 are SGHAT and FQNNGV. Trimming took 2 bases from V and 5 from J, leaving 9 bases between them. The CDR3 has 13 amino acids. The CDR3 DNA reads as TGTGCCAGCAGCTTACGGGGTCGGGAGACCCAGTACTTC. Translation: CASSLRGRETQYF.

This chain joins TRBV19 and TRBJ2-6; D perhaps matches TRBD2 (6 bases). CDR1 is LNHDA and CDR2 is SQIVND in the germline V gene (reference sequence). The V and J ends lost 5 bases and 0 bases respectively, with 17 bases between them. The CDR3 contains 18 residues. The CDR3 DNA reads as TGTGCCAGTAGTGGAGGGTCTCAGGGCCCCTCTGGGGCCAACGTCCTGACTTTC. Protein product: CASSGGSQGPSGANVLTF.

This clone was seen only once. The J gene is TRBJ2-3, the V gene TRBV6-1; 8 nucleotides line up with TRBD2. The ends lost 4 bases at V and 8 bases at J; junction bases unmatched: 14. This CDR3 has 16 residues. Germline CDR1 is MNHNS and CDR2 is SASEGT. The CDR3 protein is CASSVQAGGPTGTQYF. The CDR3 bases are TGTGCCAGCAGTGTTCAGGCGGGAGGCCCCACCGGTACGCAGTATTTT.

J is TRBJ2-7 and V is TRBV5-1; possible D gene TRBD1, 6 bases. The CDR3 contains 13 residues. Germline-derived CDR1 and CDR2 are SGHRS and YFSETQ. Trimming left V 4 bases short and J 1 base short, with 9 bases between. The CDR3: CASSMDRSYEQYF. In DNA, the CDR3 is TGCGCCAGCAGCATGGACAGATCCTACGAGCAGTACTTC.

The chain is built from TRBV29-1 and TRBJ1-1; TRBD1 matches 8 bases. J gave up 3 bases and V 7 bases, and 4 bases lay outside the gene matches. Germline loops: CDR1 SQVTM, CDR2 ANQGSEA. This CDR3 has 12 amino acids. CDR3 DNA sequence: TGCAGCGGTATACAGGGGGACACTGAAGCTTTCTTT. The encoded protein is CSGIQGDTEAFF.